This T cell receptor (beta chain) was obtained from a study of cytomegalovirus exposure and HLA in healthy donors (dated by TCRdb to the late 2010s). Background for the entire study: An earlier analysis of 587 of the donors reported approximately 280 Gb of sequence data and 117 million unique TCR beta sequences obtained from roughly 170 million T cells. To predict cytomegalovirus infection status, the study combined high-throughput TCR immunosequencing, statistical association of individual TCRs with disease status, and machine learning. A later analysis re-analyzed previously published TCR beta repertoires from 500 to 700 donors and added high-resolution HLA genotyping to study TCR occurrence patterns. Donor age, sex, ethnicity and CMV serostatus were compiled together with the repertoire data. On average, roughly 250,000 unique TCR beta nucleotide sequences were sequenced per donor among a few hundred genotyped donors of the cohort, with about 17% of those sequences being non-productive. HLA typing included class I and class II loci at four-digit resolution. Of the roughly 410 genotyped donors, roughly 76% were placed in the genetic ancestry cluster associated with self-reported Caucasian donors. A handful of DR-DQ haplotypes were handled as single units for association and clustering because linkage in the cohort was strong. In a later genetic analysis, genome-wide SNP genotypes for 398 of the 666 donors were used, and that subset was treated as a discovery cohort. Using immunosequencing, the study profiled T cell repertoires from 666 subjects and related those repertoires to cytomegalovirus serostatus. An early release that covered some 630 HLA-typed donors contained 300 to 350 gigabases of sequencing data and 75 million to 100 million unique TCR sequences. The study was designed to test whether signatures of past pathogen exposure could be identified by cataloging public T cell receptors. In the later analysis, no new phenotypic data were used to find candidate immune exposures; instead, reliance was placed on TCR beta sequences and their occurrence across donors. All discovery cohort repertoires had been generated using a single sequencing platform. The number of donors typed differed by locus, with roughly 629-640 for A, B, C, DRB1 and DQB1, approximately 500 for DQA1, 606 for DPA1, and 400 to 490 for DPB1. An earlier analysis of approximately 630 of the donors applied high-throughput TCR beta sequencing to assess whether each TCR beta V gene segment acted as functional or pseudogenic. A separate validation cohort of more than 100 different subjects was used in addition to the 666-subject first cohort. The full study reports these points: Roughly uniform sequencing depth across donors was assumed in presence/absence analyses, although this assumption may not hold. An earlier analysis of approximately 540 of the donors showed that most TCR beta V segments appeared in productive rearrangements either about 87% or about 30% of the time, which broadly matched IMGT annotations. CMV serostatus was the only immune exposure information available for the cohort. A further reported finding was that TCR beta sequences accurately predicted the HLA-A and HLA-B alleles for most subjects in the first cohort. The earlier analysis of 587 of the donors excluded 15 to 20 rarely observed V segments, including chromosome 9 orphons, because counts were too low. A cluster of highly shared sequence variants was judged likely to be a technical artifact of the sequencing pipeline. Linkage disequilibrium might explain the correlated functional status among segregating V segments, but an unknown experimental factor could not be excluded. The study listed 150 to 200 TCR beta chains as associated with cytomegalovirus. It was suggested by the authors that the approach could potentially be generalized to other disease states and immunological phenotypes. In a later analysis, TCR association rates were found to vary across HLA loci, with the most associated TCRs seen for DRB1 alleles and the fewest for HLA-C alleles. Cytomegalovirus status was reported to be diagnosed by the classifier with high specificity and sensitivity in both the original and validation cohorts. A later genetic analysis reported fewer N-insertions in productive TCRs among donors in an Asian-associated ancestry cluster than the roughly 650-donor mean. Most CMV-associated TCR beta chains appeared to be HLA-restricted in a later analysis, and the HLA associations seemed to be driven largely by CMV exposure. HLA typing was unavailable for some donors at each locus, so association tests used only the typed subset. Most TCR sequences were seen in very few donors, while some public TCRs were found in many individuals. This cohort had only TCR beta chains sequenced, and the lack of alpha or paired-chain data limited which features could be detected. Strong co-occurrence of HLA alleles, especially DR and DQ, made assigning TCR associations to individual alleles difficult. The 87-base-pair reads could not distinguish some IMGT-functional V segments, including TRBV6-2 and TRBV6-3, so those segments were excluded. According to a later analysis, parvovirus B19, influenza, CMV and Epstein-Barr virus appeared linked to several top co-occurrence clusters. A later analysis associated about 18,000 TCR beta sequences with specific HLA alleles at a false discovery rate of 0.05. A later genetic analysis associated a missense DCLRE1C variant with V-gene and J-gene trimming of TCR beta chains, and an independent cohort replicated the association. Three of the identified cytomegalovirus-associated TCR beta chains were confirmed in vitro to be specific for cytomegalovirus antigens. A later analysis found that HLA-associated TCR beta chains were more clonally expanded and had lower generation probabilities than equally common non-associated chains.

Receptor amplification or capture employed the immunoSEQ multiplex PCR assay. For the multiplex PCR, a mixture combining 60 forward primers for TCR Vbeta segments and 13 reverse primers for TCR Jbeta segments was used. The CDR3 region of rearranged TCR beta genes was amplified from genomic DNA with a multiplex PCR assay. The Illumina HiSeq System was used to sequence the amplified TCR beta libraries as 87-base-pair reads. The study's own analysis went as follows. Across the 500 to 700 repertoires, a later analysis counted approximately 83 million unique TCR beta chains, 9 million to 14 million of which were shared by at least two donors. Raw reads were error-corrected and collapsed into unique sequences with a nearest-neighbor algorithm that merged closely related sequences to remove PCR and sequencing errors. Alignment of CDR3 sequences to IMGT reference sequences was used to assign V, D and J gene segments. For a sequence to be retained, a match of at least six nucleotides to both a V gene segment and a J gene segment was required. A rearrangement counted as productive if the CDR3 had no stop codons and remained in frame with V and J, and every other rearrangement counted as non-productive. Following IMGT convention, CDR3 was defined as the stretch from the second conserved V-encoded cysteine up to the conserved J-encoded phenylalanine. Sequences without an unambiguous match to a single V gene segment were excluded from the earlier analysis of several hundred of the donors. An earlier analysis of under 750 of the donors called V segments functional above 56.7% productive rearrangements and segregating when the between-donor standard deviation exceeded 5%. A statistical classification framework was developed to diagnose cytomegalovirus status using the catalog of TCR beta chain sequences. A later analysis assigned V and J genes by comparing TCR nucleotide sequences with IMGT/GENE-DB human TR gene sequences. A later analysis assigned CDR3 sequences and most-parsimonious VDJ recombination scenarios with the TCRdist pipeline. In a later analysis, each TCR beta chain was defined by its CDR3 amino acid sequence together with its V-gene family, and reads without a unique V-gene family were excluded. In a later analysis, around 650 highly shared, low-generation-probability nucleotide sequences were removed to address suspected cross-contamination and a sequencing artifact. A later analysis calculated a clonal expansion index for each public chain from normalized within-repertoire ranks of inferred template counts. Generation probabilities in a later analysis came from a VDJ recombination model fitted to out-of-frame rearrangements, and those results were checked against IGoR. A later analysis scored TCR-TCR, TCR-HLA and TCR-CMV co-occurrence with hypergeometric tests, applying a repertoire-size bias correction to TCR pairs. To estimate false discovery rates, a later analysis permuted the HLA or CMV assignments 20 times. A later analysis grouped co-occurring TCRs with DBSCAN, adding TCRdist sequence similarity when clustering within HLA-allele-positive subsets. Repertoires with fewer than 30,000 or more than 120,000 public chains were left out of co-occurrence clustering, as were five repertoires with anomalous nucleotide sharing. This is the immuneACCESS table as TCRdb keeps it, with only in-frame sequences that have V and J called. A part of the clones is gone; compared with another copy, unresolved V genes explain less than half, and the rest is unexplained. That table supplies the V and J calls and clone size; D and trimming were determined from the DNA. Here the sample has about 190,000 clones; about four fifths occur a single time. The ten top clones hold less than 2% of the sample.

The cohort comprised 550 to 700 healthy bone marrow donors. At the time of sampling, every cohort member was nominally healthy, though immune exposures that went unrecorded were likely present. The donor tested CMV seronegative and was one of the 352 seronegative cohort members. A peripheral blood sample was provided by each donor, and peripheral blood mononuclear cells were used for TCR beta sequencing. Genomic DNA was extracted from the blood cell samples with the Qiagen DNeasy Blood Extraction Kit. From a lookup of the germline V gene, CDR1 and CDR2 are KGHSH and LQKENI. V lost 3 bases and J lost 6 bases; the stretch between them is 14 bases long. Measured from the cysteine to the phenylalanine, the CDR3 is 15 residues long. Only CDR3 DNA remains: 45 bases, in frame from the first base. This clone was seen just once. The specificity of this receptor is unknown. No much larger clone is present one base from it, and per-base qualities are unavailable.

The sample consisted of PBMCs. The receptor comes from a woman aged 18-30 years in good health and CMV-seronegative. The chain joins TRBV18 to TRBJ2-2; a tentative D match to TRBD2 spans 5 bases. CDR3 reads: CASSPVAGGPGELFF. In nucleotides, the sequence is TGTGCCAGCTCACCGGTCGCAGGAGGACCCGGGGAGCTGTTTTTT.